The 32 T cell receptor beta chains below come from one sample, sequenced in a study of radiotherapy plus CTLA-4 blockade in lung cancer. Clones were read by immunoSEQ multiplex PCR, and TCRdb kept only the in-frame ones, dropping some. The repertoire holds approximately 97,000 clones, with under 90% as singletons. The sequencing here drew on peripheral blood, taken from a patient treated with radiotherapy plus ipilimumab. The receptors here all came from a human donor with non-small cell lung cancer who had stable disease on radiotherapy plus ipilimumab.

This clone has a single count. This chain links TRBV29-1 with TRBJ2-4; 16 positions match TRBD2. J lost 0 bases, V lost 1 base, and 6 bases had no gene match. The CDR3 contains 19 residues. In germline, CDR1 is SQVTM, CDR2 ANQGSEA. DNA of the CDR3: TGCAGCGTTGAAGTGGGACTAGCGGGGGGGAACCTAGCCAAAAACATTCAGTACTTC. This gives the protein CSVEVGLAGGNLAKNIQYF. The full variable domain, with the rest looked up from reference TRBV29-1 and TRBJ2-4, is SAVISQKPSRDICQRGTSLTIQCQVDSQVTMMFWYRQQPGQSLTLIATANQGSEATYESGFVIDKFPISRPNLTFSTLTVSNMSPEDSSIYLCSVEVGLAGGNLAKNIQYFGAGTRLSVL.

The gene calls are TRBV18 and TRBJ2-7; D remains unclear. The CDR3 loop spans 13 amino acids. Germline loops: CDR1 KGHSH, CDR2 LQKENI. V was pared by 6 bases and J by 3 bases, with 12 bases between. The CDR3 DNA reads as TGTGCCAGCTCCCGTGACATCCGCTACGAGCAGTACTTC. Translation: CASSRDIRYEQYF. Supplemented by reference TRBV18 and TRBJ2-7, the full variable domain reads NAGVMQNPRHLVRRRGQEARLRCSPMKGHSHVYWYRQLPEEGLKFMVYLQKENIIDESGMPKERFSAEFPKEGPSILRIQQVVRGDSAAYFCASSRDIRYEQYFGPGTRLTVT.

The chain links TRBV5-4 to TRBJ1-2, with D possibly matching TRBD1 (6 bases). Germline assignment: CDR1 SGHNT and CDR2 YYREEE (reference sequence). This CDR3 spans 15 amino acids. Trimming left V 5 bases short and J 8 bases short, with 22 bases between. In nucleotides, the CDR3 is TGTGCCAGCAGTCCCCAAGGACAGCCAAGGGGGGGCTACACCTTC. It translates to CASSPQGQPRGGYTF.

The V and J genes are TRBV27 and TRBJ2-2; TRBD1 matches at 11 bases. CDR3 size: 16 residues. V lost 3 bases to trimming and J lost 16 bases; unmatched junction nucleotides: 16. Germline CDR1 reads MNHEY; CDR2 reads SMNVEV (reference sequence). The CDR3 DNA follows: TGTGCCAGCAGTTTCCGGGGACAGGGGGTCGAGCAAAAAAGGTTTTTT. Translating it yields CASSFRGQGVEQKRFF.

J is TRBJ1-2 and V is TRBV6-1, with 7 positions matching TRBD1. The CDR3 is 14 amino acids. The germline V gene encodes CDR1 MNHNS and CDR2 SASEGT. V was clipped by 0 bases and J by 8 bases; unmatched bases: 6. CDR3 protein: CASSEARGPSGYTF. The DNA of the CDR3 is TGTGCCAGCAGTGAAGCTAGGGGGCCCTCGGGCTACACCTTC.

V is TRBV30 and J is TRBJ2-7; D might be TRBD1 (7 bases). Germline V CDR1 and CDR2: GTSNPN, SVGIG (reference sequence). The V end lost 2 bases, the J end lost 2 bases, and 13 bases lay between the germline ends. CDR3 length: 14 amino acids. The CDR3 nucleotides are TGTGCCTGGAGTTCCCAGGGGGGAACCTACGAGCAGTACTTC. Translating gives CAWSSQGGTYEQYF.

The chain couples TRBV2 to TRBJ2-1, with 7 bases matching TRBD1. Trimming removed 4 bases from V and 9 bases from J; junction bases left unmatched: 12. This CDR3 is 15 amino acids long. Germline values: CDR1 SNHLY, CDR2 FYNNEI. CDR3 sequence: CASSARTGEKSEQFF. The DNA for the CDR3 is TGTGCCAGCAGTGCCCGGACAGGAGAGAAATCTGAGCAGTTCTTC.

J is TRBJ2-2 and V is TRBV9; D is unresolved. V shed 10 bases and J shed 6 bases, with 10 bases lying between them. The CDR3 has 11 residues. Germline assignment: CDR1 SGDLS and CDR2 YYNGEE. CDR3 in amino acids: CAARRPGELFF. The CDR3 region has the DNA TGTGCCGCAAGACGTCCCGGGGAGCTGTTTTTT.

As regards this clone: This same CDR3 is encoded by further DNA sequences in the sample. The J gene is TRBJ2-1, the V gene TRBV7-2, with TRBD2 matching 8 bases. The length of the CDR3 is 16 residues. Germline trimming cut 3 bases from V and 4 bases from J; bases unmatched to any gene: 8. CDR1 is SGHTA, CDR2 FQGNSA, per germline. The CDR3, as DNA: TGTGCCAGCAGCTTGGTGAGCGGGAGAGGATACAATGAGCAGTTCTTC. Translated, it gives CASSLVSGRGYNEQFF.

The rearrangement uses TRBV2 and TRBJ1-1; 7 positions match TRBD1. The CDR3 totals 17 residues. The V and J ends lost 5 bases and 3 bases, in that order; junction bases with no gene match: 15. Germline V lookup: CDR1 SNHLY, CDR2 FYNNEI. For the CDR3, the DNA is TGTGCCAGCAGTTTACAGGGGTTAACGGGTTCGGACACTGAAGCTTTCTTT. Its translation: CASSLQGLTGSDTEAFF.

The chain recombines TRBV5-4 with TRBJ2-2; D might be TRBD2 (5 bases). This CDR3 has 16 amino acids. V dropped 4 bases and J dropped 0 bases, with 13 bases sitting between them. CDR1 is SGHNT, CDR2 YYREEE, per germline (reference sequence). The DNA of the CDR3 is TGTGCCAGCAGCCCGTGGGGAGTTACGAACACCGGGGAGCTGTTTTTT. It translates to CASSPWGVTNTGELFF.

The chain couples TRBV19 to TRBJ2-5; D is unclear. Germline CDR1 reads LNHDA; CDR2 reads SQIVND (reference sequence). V was trimmed by 8 bases and J by 4 bases, leaving 17 bases between them. The CDR3 has 14 amino acids. As DNA, the CDR3 is TGTGCCAGTCGCACGGACCTTGGGTCAGAGACCCAGTACTTC. Its translation: CASRTDLGSETQYF.

The V call is TRBV5-6, the J call TRBJ2-1; D may be TRBD1 (5 bases). The V gene's germline CDR1 is SGHDT and CDR2 YYEEEE. This CDR3 spans 15 amino acids. With 0 bases removed from V and 0 bases from J, the gap between germline ends came to 7 bases. DNA of the CDR3: TGTGCCAGCAGCTTGGGGGGCCTCTCCTACAATGAGCAGTTCTTC. Amino acid sequence: CASSLGGLSYNEQFF.

The gene calls are TRBV28 and TRBJ2-7; D might be TRBD2 (6 bases). The germline V gene has CDR1 MDHEN and CDR2 SYDVKM. CDR3 length: 15 residues. V shed 6 bases and J shed 0 bases, with 15 bases lying between them. This CDR3 is CASSSGTGVSYEQYF. In nucleotides, the CDR3 is TGTGCCAGCAGCTCCGGGACGGGAGTCTCCTACGAGCAGTACTTC.

The chain employs TRBV29-1 and TRBJ1-2, with no clear D. The CDR3 spans 16 residues. V lost 3 bases and J 4 bases, leaving 21 bases between the germline ends. Germline V gene sequence: CDR1 SQVTM, CDR2 ANQGSEA. The CDR3 is CSVEPSGLQVGYGYTF. The CDR3 coding sequence is TGCAGCGTTGAGCCCTCGGGTCTACAAGTGGGCTATGGCTACACCTTC.

The rearrangement links TRBV2 to TRBJ2-5; perhaps TRBD2 as D (6 bases). CDR1 is SNHLY and CDR2 is FYNNEI in the germline V gene. The CDR3 runs 13 residues. V was clipped by 7 bases and J by 2 bases, with 11 bases between them. The CDR3 DNA reads TGTGCCAGCAATGAGGGGAGGCAAGAGACCCAGTACTTC. This translates into CASNEGRQETQYF.

The V call is TRBV9, the J call TRBJ1-5; D may be TRBD1 (5 bases). CDR3 length: 16 amino acids. Trimming removed 3 bases from V and 0 bases from J, with 13 bases in between. Germline V lookup: CDR1 SGDLS, CDR2 YYNGEE. In nucleotides, the CDR3 is TGTGCCAGCAGCGAAAAATACAGGTATAGCAATCAGCCCCAGCATTTT. As protein: CASSEKYRYSNQPQHF. The variable domain in full, with the rest retrieved from reference TRBV9 and TRBJ1-5, is DSGVTQTPKHLITATGQRVTLRCSPRSGDLSVYWYQQSLDQGLQFLIQYYNGEERAKGNILERFSAQQFPDLHSELNLSSLELGDSALYFCASSEKYRYSNQPQHFGDGTRLSIL.

The chain couples TRBV7-9 to TRBJ1-1; D unclear. This CDR3 is built from 14 residues. With 2 bases removed from V and 0 bases from J, the gap between germline ends came to 7 bases. Germline V lookup: CDR1 SEHNR, CDR2 FQNEAQ (reference sequence). DNA for the CDR3: TGTGCCAGCAGCTTATATGGGCTGAACACTGAAGCTTTCTTT. This translates into CASSLYGLNTEAFF.

The chain uses TRBV7-2 and TRBJ1-4, with no clear D. The V and J ends lost 3 bases and 3 bases respectively, with 8 bases between them. Looked up from germline, CDR1 is SGHTA and CDR2 is FQGNSA. The CDR3 has 14 residues. CDR3 protein: CASSLAGPNEKLFF. The CDR3, as DNA: TGTGCCAGCAGCTTGGCAGGCCCTAATGAAAAACTGTTTTTT.

V usage is TRBV28 and J usage is TRBJ2-5; D gene unclear. V lost 5 bases, J lost 2 bases, and 12 bases lay in between. This CDR3 comprises 14 residues. Germline-derived CDR1 and CDR2 are MDHEN and SYDVKM. The CDR3 region has the DNA TGTGCCAGCAGTCCCGACGACTGGCAAGAGACCCAGTACTTC. Residues: CASSPDDWQETQYF. Based on the CDR3 plus reference TRBV28 and TRBJ2-5, the full variable domain is DVKVTQSSRYLVKRTGEKVFLECVQDMDHENMFWYRQDPGLGLRLIYFSYDVKMKEKGDIPEGYSVSREKKERFSLILESASTNQTSMYLCASSPDDWQETQYFGPGTRLLVL.

The rearrangement uses TRBV19 and TRBJ1-5; D not resolved. This CDR3 comprises 13 residues. Germline assignment: CDR1 LNHDA and CDR2 SQIVND (reference sequence). Trimming cost V 7 bases and J 6 bases, with 13 bases left between them. Here the CDR3 reads CASTPTQTQPQHF. CDR3 sequence (DNA): TGTGCCAGTACCCCAACGCAGACTCAGCCCCAGCATTTT. Filled out from reference TRBV19 and TRBJ1-5, the complete variable domain reads DGGITQSPKYLFRKEGQNVTLSCEQNLNHDAMYWYRQDPGQGLRLIYYSQIVNDFQKGDIAEGYSVSREKKESFPLTVTSAQKNPTAFYLCASTPTQTQPQHFGDGTRLSIL.

This clone was recorded once. The chain couples TRBV6-5 to TRBJ1-1; D perhaps matches TRBD1 (5 bases). The CDR3 runs to 15 residues. Germline CDR1 is MNHEY and CDR2 is SVGAGI. The V and J ends lost 2 bases and 1 base respectively, with 11 bases between them. The CDR3 DNA sequence: TGTGCCAGCAGTTACGGGGGGATGGAGAACACTGAAGCTTTCTTT. Translated: CASSYGGMENTEAFF.

V is TRBV4-1 and J is TRBJ2-7, with D tentatively TRBD2 (6 bases). V lost 0 bases, J lost 3 bases, and 12 bases lay in between. The germline CDR1 and CDR2 sequences are MGHRA and YSYEKL. There are 15 residues in the CDR3. In DNA, the CDR3 is TGCGCCAGCAGCCAAGAACTGGAGGGCTTCTACGAGCAGTACTTC. Amino acid sequence: CASSQELEGFYEQYF.

The chain employs TRBV6-1 and TRBJ2-7, with D tentatively TRBD1 (5 bases). V was pared by 4 bases and J by 1 base, with 14 bases between. The CDR3 spans 15 residues. Germline CDR1 is MNHNS and CDR2 is SASEGT. This chain's CDR3 is CASSGEQVGSYEQYF. CDR3 in DNA: TGTGCCAGCAGTGGGGAACAGGTTGGATCCTACGAGCAGTACTTC.

This clone came up a few times. The rearrangement uses TRBV7-9 and TRBJ2-3; maybe TRBD2 (5 bases). The CDR3 runs to 13 residues. CDR1 is SEHNR and CDR2 is FQNEAQ in the germline V gene (reference sequence). The germline V and J ends were trimmed by 5 bases and 5 bases, with 11 bases remaining between them. CDR3 residues: CASSILGEDTQYF. The CDR3 bases are TGTGCCAGCAGCATTCTCGGGGAAGATACGCAGTATTTT.

The genes are TRBV6-1 and TRBJ2-7, with TRBD2 matching over 8 bases. Trimming at V came to 8 bases and at J to 2 bases, leaving 11 bases not matched to a gene. The CDR3 spans 15 residues. Germline V gene lookup returns CDR1 MNHNS and CDR2 SASEGT. This CDR3 reads CASREGPAGTYEQYF. The DNA of the CDR3 is TGTGCCAGCCGGGAGGGCCCGGCGGGGACCTACGAGCAGTACTTC.

This chain uses TRBV29-1 with TRBJ2-1; 12 nucleotides align to TRBD2. Per germline, CDR1 SQVTM and CDR2 ANQGSEA. With 4 bases clipped from V and 6 bases from J, the junction kept 10 bases outside the gene matches. The CDR3 runs 16 residues. CDR3 region: CSVGLAGGPGINEQFF. CDR3 nucleotides: TGCAGCGTTGGGCTAGCGGGAGGGCCGGGGATCAATGAGCAGTTCTTC.

This chain joins TRBV19 and TRBJ2-7, with 9 bases that match TRBD1. V shed 3 bases, J shed 6 bases, and the junction held 9 bases outside the gene matches. The CDR3 is made up of 15 amino acids. Germline V gene data show CDR1 as LNHDA and CDR2 as SQIVND (reference sequence). Here the CDR3 DNA reads TGTGCCAGTAGTATCGGGACAGGGTTTTCAACCGAGCAGTACTTC. Translation gives CASSIGTGFSTEQYF.

This chain links TRBV7-2 with TRBJ1-5; D remains unclear. Trimming took off 4 bases at V and 4 bases at J, with 17 bases between the two ends. Germline assignment: CDR1 SGHTA and CDR2 FQGNSA. This CDR3 has 16 residues. CDR3 sequence (DNA): TGTGCCAGCAGCTCATCGACTCTAACTAGGAATCAGCCCCAGCATTTT. Encoded protein: CASSSSTLTRNQPQHF. Together with reference TRBV7-2 and TRBJ1-5, the CDR3 gives the full variable domain: GAGVSQSPSNKVTEKGKDVELRCDPISGHTALYWYRQSLGQGLEFLIYFQGNSAPDKSGLPSDRFSAERTGGSVSTLTIQRTQQEDSAVYLCASSSSTLTRNQPQHFGDGTRLSIL.

This clone was recorded a few times. The chain joins TRBV7-9 to TRBJ1-2; 7 bases are a match to TRBD1. The V gene's germline CDR1 is SEHNR and CDR2 FQNEAQ (reference sequence). The CDR3 is made up of 15 amino acids. V lost 3 bases and J lost 2; bases outside the gene matches: 6. CDR3 DNA: TGTGCCAGCAGCTTGACACAGGGGCAAAACTATGGCTACACCTTC. Residues: CASSLTQGQNYGYTF. The entire variable domain, with the rest obtained from reference TRBV7-9 and TRBJ1-2, is as follows: DTGVSQNPRHKITKRGQNVTFRCDPISEHNRLYWYRQTLGQGPEFLTYFQNEAQLEKSRLLSDRFSAERPKGSFSTLEIQRTEQGDSAMYLCASSLTQGQNYGYTFGSGTRLTVV.

This chain joins TRBV27 and TRBJ2-7; TRBD1 aligns across 7 bases. V lost 7 bases to trimming and J lost 0 bases; unmatched junction nucleotides: 9. The CDR3 length is 15 residues. CDR1 and CDR2 from the germline V gene are MNHEY and SMNVEV (reference sequence). The CDR3 nucleotides read TGTGCCAGCAAGTCAGGACAGGCACCCTCCTACGAGCAGTACTTC. This translates into CASKSGQAPSYEQYF.

The chain recombines TRBV4-2 with TRBJ1-5; 8 bases fit TRBD1. V shed 2 bases and J 2 bases; nucleotides not matched to a gene: 5. This CDR3 comprises 16 residues. Germline V gene data show CDR1 as LGHNA and CDR2 as YNFKEQ. The CDR3 nucleotides are TGTGCCAGCAGCCAACGGACGGGACAGGGCAATCAGCCCCAGCATTTT. This encodes CASSQRTGQGNQPQHF.